Reported below is one TCR beta chain. Germline CDR1 SQVTM, CDR2 ANQGSEA. This CDR3 comprises 13 residues. After removal of 7 bases from V and 1 base from J, the junction contained 2 bases not matched to a gene. Clones were sequenced by immunoSEQ multiplex PCR, and TCRdb holds only the in-frame ones, with some missing. The data contain about 98,000 clones, around nine tenths of them singletons. The sample belongs to a study of OX40 agonist ivuxolimab in advanced cancers. Study-level background: Patients received the agonistic anti-OX40 (CD134) antibody ivuxolimab.

This TCR came from an adult with an advanced solid tumor such as melanoma, head and neck, liver or kidney cancer. The chain uses TRBV29-1 and TRBJ2-2; 8 bases line up with TRBD1. The specimen was CD4+ or CD8+ T cells sorted from blood, collected in a trial of the OX40 agonist ivuxolimab. Here the CDR3 reads CSAGQGNTGELFF. CDR3 DNA sequence: TGCAGCGCTGGACAGGGGAACACCGGGGAGCTGTTTTTT.